The clone carrying this TCR beta chain was observed at least ten times. The data stem from a study of T cells after yellow fever vaccination. Whole-study context: Those fractions that held only low numbers of cells were prepared using the SMART-Seq v4 Ultra Low Input RNA kit.

5'RACE template switching generated TCR cDNA, adding a universal primer site and UMIs. TCRdb used MiXCR to reprocess the 5' RACE reads, holding one entry per CDR3 protein. In the table there are a few hundred thousand distinct CDR3 sequences, roughly 9.4% of which are singletons. The CDR3 is 17 amino acids. V lost 4 bases and J 1 base, leaving 19 bases between the germline ends. Germline CDR1 is SGHRS and CDR2 is YFSETQ. The source material was PBMCs, sampled on the day of the first yellow fever vaccination. V and J are TRBV5-1 and TRBJ2-3; D may correspond to TRBD1 or TRBD2 (5 bases each). The sequence derives from a man between 18 and 35 years old who received the YFV17D yellow fever vaccine. In DNA, the CDR3 is TGCGCCAGCAGCCCTCCGCGGGCCAGGGCGGGCACAGATACGCAGTATTTT. Translated, it gives CASSPPRARAGTDTQYF.